This T cell receptor (beta chain) was recorded in a study of T cells in Graves' hyperthyroidism and ophthalmopathy. TCR beta CDR3 regions were amplified from RNA. When the TCR CDR3 underwent first-round RT-PCR, the HTBI primer set was used. Each CDR3 protein is one row after TCRdb ran MiXCR on the multiplex PCR reads. The sample has some 600,000 distinct CDR3 sequences, around 42% seen once. Patients between 18 and 65 years old had hyperthyroidism, newly diagnosed and lasting under 2 months. Germline values: CDR1 SNHLY, CDR2 FYNNEI. Between the trimmed V and J ends, which lost 5 bases and 3 bases, there was a span of 16 bases. CDR3 length: 15 residues.

Material: peripheral blood or thyroid tissue (not recorded which). The chain carries TRBV2 and TRBJ1-1; D unclear. The TCR was taken from a woman between 18 and 29 years old with Graves' hyperthyroidism. CDR3 protein: CASSLSRGVDTEAFF. DNA of the CDR3: TGTGCCAGCAGTTTATCTCGGGGAGTGGACACTGAAGCTTTCTTT.